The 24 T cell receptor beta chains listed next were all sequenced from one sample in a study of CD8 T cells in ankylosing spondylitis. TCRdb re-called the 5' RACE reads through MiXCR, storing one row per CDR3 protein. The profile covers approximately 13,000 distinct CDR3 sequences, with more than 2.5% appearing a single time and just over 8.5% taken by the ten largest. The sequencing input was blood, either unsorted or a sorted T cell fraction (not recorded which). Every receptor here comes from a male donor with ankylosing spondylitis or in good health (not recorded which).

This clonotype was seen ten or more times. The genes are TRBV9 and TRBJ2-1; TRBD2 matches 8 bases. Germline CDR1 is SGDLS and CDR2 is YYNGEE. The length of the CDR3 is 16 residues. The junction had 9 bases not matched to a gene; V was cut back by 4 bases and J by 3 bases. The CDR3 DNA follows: TGTGCCAGCAGCCGAGGAGCGGGGGAGTTCTACAATGAGCAGTTCTTC. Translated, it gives CASSRGAGEFYNEQFF.

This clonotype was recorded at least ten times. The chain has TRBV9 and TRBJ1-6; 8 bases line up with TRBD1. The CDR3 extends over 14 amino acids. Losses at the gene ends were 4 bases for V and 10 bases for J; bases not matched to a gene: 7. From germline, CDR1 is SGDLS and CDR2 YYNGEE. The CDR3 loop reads CASSPGQGNSPLHF. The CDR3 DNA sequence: TGTGCCAGCAGCCCTGGACAGGGCAACTCACCCCTCCACTTT.

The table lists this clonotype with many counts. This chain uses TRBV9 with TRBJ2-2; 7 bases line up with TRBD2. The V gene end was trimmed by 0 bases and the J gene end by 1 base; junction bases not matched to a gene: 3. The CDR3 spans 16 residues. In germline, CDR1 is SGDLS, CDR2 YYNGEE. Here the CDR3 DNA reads TGTGCCAGCAGCGTAGGACTAGCCAAGAACACCGGGGAGCTGTTTTTT. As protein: CASSVGLAKNTGELFF.

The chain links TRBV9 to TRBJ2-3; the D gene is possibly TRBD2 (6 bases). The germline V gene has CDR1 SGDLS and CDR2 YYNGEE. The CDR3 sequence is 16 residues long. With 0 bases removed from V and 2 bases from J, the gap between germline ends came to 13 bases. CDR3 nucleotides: TGTGCCAGCAGCGTAGAATTACGGGGGAACACAGATACGCAGTATTTT. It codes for CASSVELRGNTDTQYF.

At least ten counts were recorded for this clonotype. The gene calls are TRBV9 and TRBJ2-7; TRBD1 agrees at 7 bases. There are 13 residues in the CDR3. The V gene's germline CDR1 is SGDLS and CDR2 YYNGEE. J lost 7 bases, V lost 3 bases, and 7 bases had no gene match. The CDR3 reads CASSATDRVEQYF. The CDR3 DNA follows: TGTGCCAGCAGCGCAACAGACAGGGTGGAGCAGTACTTC.

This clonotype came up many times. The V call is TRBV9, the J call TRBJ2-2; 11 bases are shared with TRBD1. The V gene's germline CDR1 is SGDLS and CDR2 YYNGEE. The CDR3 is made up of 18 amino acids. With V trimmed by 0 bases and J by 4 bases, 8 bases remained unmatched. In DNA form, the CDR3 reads TGTGCCAGCAGCGTAGCACGTCTAGGGACAGGGGGCACCGGGGAGCTGTTTTTT. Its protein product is CASSVARLGTGGTGELFF. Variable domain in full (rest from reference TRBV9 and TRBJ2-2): DSGVTQTPKHLITATGQRVTLRCSPRSGDLSVYWYQQSLDQGLQFLIQYYNGEERAKGNILERFSAQQFPDLHSELNLSSLELGDSALYFCASSVARLGTGGTGELFFGEGSRLTVL.

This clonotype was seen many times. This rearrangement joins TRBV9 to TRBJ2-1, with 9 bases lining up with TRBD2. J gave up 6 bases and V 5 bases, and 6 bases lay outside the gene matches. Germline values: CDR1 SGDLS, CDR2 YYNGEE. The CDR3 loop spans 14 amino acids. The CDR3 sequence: CASSSGSRSNEQFF. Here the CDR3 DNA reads TGTGCCAGCAGTAGCGGGAGTAGGAGCAATGAGCAGTTCTTC.

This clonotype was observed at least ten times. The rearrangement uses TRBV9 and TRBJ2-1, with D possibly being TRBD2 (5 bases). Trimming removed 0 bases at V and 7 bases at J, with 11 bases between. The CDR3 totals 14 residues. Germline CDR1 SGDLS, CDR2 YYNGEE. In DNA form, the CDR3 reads TGTGCCAGCAGCGTAGGTCTAGCCCGTAATGAGCAGTTCTTC. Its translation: CASSVGLARNEQFF.

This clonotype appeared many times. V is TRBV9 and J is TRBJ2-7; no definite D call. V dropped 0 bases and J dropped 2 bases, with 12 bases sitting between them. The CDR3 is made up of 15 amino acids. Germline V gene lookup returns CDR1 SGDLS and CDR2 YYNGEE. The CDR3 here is CASSVGQSVTYEQYF. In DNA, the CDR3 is TGTGCCAGCAGCGTAGGCCAAAGCGTCACCTACGAGCAGTACTTC.

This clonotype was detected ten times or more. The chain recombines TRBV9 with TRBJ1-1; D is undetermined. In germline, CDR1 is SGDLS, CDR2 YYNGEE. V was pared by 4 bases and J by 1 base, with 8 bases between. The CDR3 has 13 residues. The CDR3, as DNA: TGTGCCAGCAGCTCTTCTCCGAACACTGAAGCTTTCTTT. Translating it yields CASSSSPNTEAFF.

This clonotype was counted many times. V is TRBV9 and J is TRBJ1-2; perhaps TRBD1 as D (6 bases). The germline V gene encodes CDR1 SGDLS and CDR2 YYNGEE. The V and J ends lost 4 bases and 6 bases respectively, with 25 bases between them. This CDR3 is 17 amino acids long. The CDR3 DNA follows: TGTGCCAGCAGCCATTCGCGGCGGGGGGCCGGCTTGGATGGCTACACCTTC. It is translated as CASSHSRRGAGLDGYTF.

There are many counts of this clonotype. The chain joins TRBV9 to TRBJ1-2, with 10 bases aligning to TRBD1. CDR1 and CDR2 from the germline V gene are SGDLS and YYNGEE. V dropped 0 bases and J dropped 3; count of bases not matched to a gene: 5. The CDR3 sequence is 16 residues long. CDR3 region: CASSVEVTGGDYGYTF. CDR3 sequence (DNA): TGTGCCAGCAGCGTAGAGGTGACAGGGGGCGACTATGGCTACACCTTC.

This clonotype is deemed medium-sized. DNA of the CDR3: TGTGCCAGCAGCGTAGACTACAGGGAGCTGTTTTTT. It specifies CASSVDYRELFF. The chain carries TRBV9 and TRBJ2-2; D is unresolved. Germline V CDR1 and CDR2: SGDLS, YYNGEE. This CDR3 has 12 amino acids. The germline V and J ends were trimmed by 0 bases and 9 bases, with 6 bases remaining between them.

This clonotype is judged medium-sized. The CDR3 loop is CASSPTSGGASGDTQYF. The DNA for the CDR3 is TGTGCCAGCAGCCCGACTAGCGGGGGGGCATCTGGAGATACGCAGTATTTT. The rearrangement joins TRBV9 to TRBJ2-3, with 14 bases matching TRBD2. This CDR3 contains 17 residues. Trimming took 4 bases from V and 5 from J; bases not matched to a gene: 9. The V gene's germline CDR1 is SGDLS and CDR2 YYNGEE.

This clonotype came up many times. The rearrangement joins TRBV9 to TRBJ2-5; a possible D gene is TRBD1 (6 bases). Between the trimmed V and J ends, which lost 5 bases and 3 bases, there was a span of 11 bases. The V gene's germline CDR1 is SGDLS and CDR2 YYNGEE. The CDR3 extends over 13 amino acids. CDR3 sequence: CASSTGREETQYF. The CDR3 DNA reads TGTGCCAGCAGTACAGGGAGAGAAGAGACCCAGTACTTC.

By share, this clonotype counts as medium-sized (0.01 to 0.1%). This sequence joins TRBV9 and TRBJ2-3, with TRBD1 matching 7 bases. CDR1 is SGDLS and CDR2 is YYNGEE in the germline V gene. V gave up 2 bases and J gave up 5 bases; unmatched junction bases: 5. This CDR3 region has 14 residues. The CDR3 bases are TGTGCCAGCAGCGTTGGGACAGCCTTAGATACGCAGTATTTT. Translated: CASSVGTALDTQYF.

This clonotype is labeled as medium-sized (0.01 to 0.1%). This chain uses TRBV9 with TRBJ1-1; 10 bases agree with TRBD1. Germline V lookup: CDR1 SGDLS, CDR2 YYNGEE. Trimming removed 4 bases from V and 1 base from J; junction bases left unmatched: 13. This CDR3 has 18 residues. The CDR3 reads CASSPGTGALTENTEAFF. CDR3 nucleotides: TGTGCCAGCAGCCCAGGGACAGGGGCCCTAACAGAGAACACTGAAGCTTTCTTT.

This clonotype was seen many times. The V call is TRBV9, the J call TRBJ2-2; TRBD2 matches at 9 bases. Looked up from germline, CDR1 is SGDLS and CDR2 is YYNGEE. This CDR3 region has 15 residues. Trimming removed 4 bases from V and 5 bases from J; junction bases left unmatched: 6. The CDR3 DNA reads TGTGCCAGCAGCTGGGGACTAGCAGAGACCGGGGAGCTGTTTTTT. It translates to CASSWGLAETGELFF.

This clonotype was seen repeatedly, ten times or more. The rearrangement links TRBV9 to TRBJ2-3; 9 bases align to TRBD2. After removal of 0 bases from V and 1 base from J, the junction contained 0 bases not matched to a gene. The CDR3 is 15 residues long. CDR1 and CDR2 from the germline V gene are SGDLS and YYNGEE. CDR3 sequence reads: CASSVGTSGTDTQYF. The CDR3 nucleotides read TGTGCCAGCAGCGTAGGGACTAGCGGCACAGATACGCAGTATTTT.

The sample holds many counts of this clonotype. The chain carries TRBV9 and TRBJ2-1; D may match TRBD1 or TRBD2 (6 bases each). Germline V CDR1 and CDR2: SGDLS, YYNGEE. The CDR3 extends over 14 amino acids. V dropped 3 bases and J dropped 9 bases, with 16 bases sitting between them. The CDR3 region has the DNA TGTGCCAGCAGCGGGGTGGGGGGCGGCGGTGAGCAGTTCTTC. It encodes CASSGVGGGGEQFF.

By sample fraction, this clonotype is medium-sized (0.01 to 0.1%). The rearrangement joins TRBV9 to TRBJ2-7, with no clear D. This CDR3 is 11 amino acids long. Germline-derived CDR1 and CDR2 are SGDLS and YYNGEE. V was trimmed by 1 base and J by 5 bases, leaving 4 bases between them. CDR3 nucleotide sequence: TGTGCCAGCAGCGTAAGCGACGAGCAGTACTTC. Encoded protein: CASSVSDEQYF.

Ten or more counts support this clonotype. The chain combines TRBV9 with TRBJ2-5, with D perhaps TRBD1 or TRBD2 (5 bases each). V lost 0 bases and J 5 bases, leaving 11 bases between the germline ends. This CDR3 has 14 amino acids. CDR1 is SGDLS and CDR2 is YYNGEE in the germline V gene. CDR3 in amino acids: CASSVGGEWETQYF. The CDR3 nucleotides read TGTGCCAGCAGCGTAGGAGGGGAGTGGGAGACCCAGTACTTC.

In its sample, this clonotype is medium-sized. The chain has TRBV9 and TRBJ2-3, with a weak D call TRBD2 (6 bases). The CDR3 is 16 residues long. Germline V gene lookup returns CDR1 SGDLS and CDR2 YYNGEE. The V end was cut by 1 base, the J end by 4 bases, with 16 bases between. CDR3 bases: TGTGCCAGCAGCGTAAGGGCGGGGACCCCACCAGATACGCAGTATTTT. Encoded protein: CASSVRAGTPPDTQYF.

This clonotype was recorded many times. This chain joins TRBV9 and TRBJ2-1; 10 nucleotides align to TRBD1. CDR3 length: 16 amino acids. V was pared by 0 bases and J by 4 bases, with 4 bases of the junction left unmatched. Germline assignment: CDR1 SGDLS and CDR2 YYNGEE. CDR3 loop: CASSVGGQGLYNEQFF. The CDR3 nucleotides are TGTGCCAGCAGCGTAGGGGGACAGGGGCTGTACAATGAGCAGTTCTTC.